This T cell receptor (beta chain) was found in a study of graft-versus-host responses after intestinal transplantation. At the level of the study: Recipients uniformly received anti-thymocyte globulin induction, followed by tacrolimus and steroids for about three years.

General study points: Allografts of patients with graft-donor T cell macrochimerism showed high graft-versus-host to host-versus-graft clone ratios. GvH clones appeared in recipient marrow, some first in ileum or blood.

TCRdb keeps only in-frame clones here, not all; method: immunoSEQ multiplex PCR. The repertoire holds about 97,000 clones, roughly 91% seen once, with approximately 0.18% in the top ten. V lost 6 bases to trimming and J lost 5 bases; unmatched junction nucleotides: 5. This CDR3 is 15 amino acids long. CDR1 and CDR2 from the germline V gene are MGHDK and SYGVNS. On this clone itself: Its antigen is currently unknown.

Source: unstimulated CD4+ T cells sorted from spleen or lymph node cells, taken before transplant. The source is a human donor who was the organ donor for an intestinal transplant. The rearrangement uses TRBV25-1 and TRBJ2-2, with 11 bases identical to TRBD1. The CDR3 nucleotides are TGTGCCAGCAGAGACCGGGACAGGGGGACCGGGGAGCTGTTTTTT. Amino acid sequence: CASRDRDRGTGELFF.